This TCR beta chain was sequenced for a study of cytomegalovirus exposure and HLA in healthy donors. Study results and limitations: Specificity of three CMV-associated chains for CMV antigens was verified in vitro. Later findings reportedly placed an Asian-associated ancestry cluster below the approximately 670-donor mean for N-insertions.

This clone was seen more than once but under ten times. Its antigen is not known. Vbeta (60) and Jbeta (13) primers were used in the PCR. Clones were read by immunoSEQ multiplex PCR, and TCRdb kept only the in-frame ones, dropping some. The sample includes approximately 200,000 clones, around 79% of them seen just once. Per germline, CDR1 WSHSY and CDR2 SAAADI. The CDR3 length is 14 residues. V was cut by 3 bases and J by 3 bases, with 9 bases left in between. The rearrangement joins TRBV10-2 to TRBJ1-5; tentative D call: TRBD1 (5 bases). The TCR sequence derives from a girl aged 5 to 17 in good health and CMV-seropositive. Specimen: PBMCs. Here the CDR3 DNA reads TGCGCCAGCAGTGATCCAGGGATCAATCAGCCCCAGCATTTT. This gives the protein CASSDPGINQPQHF.